This T cell receptor (beta chain) was sequenced for a study of T cells after yellow fever vaccination. Background on the study: SMART-Seq v4 Ultra Low Input prepared the low-cell-number fractions.

In germline, CDR1 is SGDLS, CDR2 YYNGEE. The CDR3 length is 15 residues. The germline V and J ends were trimmed by 2 bases and 3 bases, with 13 bases remaining between them. MiXCR, run by TCRdb on the 5' RACE reads, gives a single entry per CDR3 protein. This sample has more than 75,000 distinct CDR3 sequences; 8.9% occur once, and the top ten carry around 16%. This rearrangement joins TRBV9 to TRBJ2-3; D is possibly TRBD1 (5 bases). This sequence originates from a man aged 18 to 30 who received the YFV17D yellow fever vaccine. Sequencing was performed on CD8+ T cells not binding an NS4B(214-222) dextramer, sorted from PBMCs, taken approximately 15 days after the first yellow fever vaccination. The CDR3 DNA follows: TGTGCCAGCAGCGTCTGGGGCCGAAAGACAGATACGCAGTATTTT. Translated, it gives CASSVWGRKTDTQYF.